Below are 27 T cell receptor beta chains sequenced from a single sample in a study of control samples from healthy donors and cancer patients. Sequenced by immunoSEQ multiplex PCR; TCRdb stores in-frame clones only, minus some. The table shows about 130,000 clones, with around nine tenths occurring only once. The sample taken for sequencing was blood. Receptor source: a man aged 35 to 55 in good health.

This clone was counted a single time. J is TRBJ1-6 and V is TRBV5-5, with D unresolved. This CDR3 spans 17 amino acids. The germline V gene encodes CDR1 SGHKS and CDR2 YYEKEE (reference sequence). Trimming took 4 bases from V and 0 from J, leaving 14 bases between them. CDR3 in amino acids: CASSPDLRSSYNSPLHF. As DNA, the CDR3 is TGTGCCAGCAGCCCGGACCTAAGGTCCTCCTATAATTCACCCCTCCACTTT. The full variable domain, in which reference TRBV5-5 and TRBJ1-6 provide the parts outside the CDR3, is DAGVTQSPTHLIKTRGQQVTLRCSPISGHKSVSWYQQVLGQGPQFIFQYYEKEERGRGNFPDRFSARQFPNYSSELNVNALLLGDSALYLCASSPDLRSSYNSPLHFGNGTRLTVT.

The chain is built from TRBV5-1 and TRBJ2-5; D might be TRBD1 or TRBD2, each matching 5 bases. V gave up 3 bases and J gave up 9 bases, with 18 bases separating them. The germline gives CDR1 SGHRS, CDR2 YFSETQ. The CDR3 has 14 amino acids. CDR3 DNA sequence: TGCGCCAGCAGCTACGGGACGGGTGATTTGGCCCAGTACTTC. Translated, it gives CASSYGTGDLAQYF.

The chain employs TRBV9 and TRBJ1-1; D is undetermined. The CDR3 totals 13 residues. V lost 3 bases and J 8 bases, leaving 14 bases between the germline ends. Germline CDR1 is SGDLS and CDR2 is YYNGEE. The CDR3 reads CASSGPPGAEAFF. The CDR3 nucleotides read TGTGCCAGCAGCGGACCCCCAGGCGCCGAAGCTTTCTTT. Together with reference TRBV9 and TRBJ1-1, the CDR3 gives the full variable domain: DSGVTQTPKHLITATGQRVTLRCSPRSGDLSVYWYQQSLDQGLQFLIQYYNGEERAKGNILERFSAQQFPDLHSELNLSSLELGDSALYFCASSGPPGAEAFFGQGTRLTVV.

The CDR3 bases are TGTGCCAGCAGCGTAGCTGCGGCAGCTCTCTATGGCTACACCTTC. Its protein is CASSVAAAALYGYTF. The V call is TRBV9, the J call TRBJ1-2, with no clear D. Germline values: CDR1 SGDLS, CDR2 YYNGEE. The CDR3 has 15 amino acids. V lost 0 bases and J lost 4, with 13 bases in between.

This chain connects TRBV14 to TRBJ1-4; D is unclear. Germline assignment: CDR1 SGHDN and CDR2 FVKESK. Between the trimmed V and J ends, which lost 0 bases and 8 bases, there was a span of 16 bases. The CDR3 loop spans 16 amino acids. The CDR3: CASSQDDRVFDEKLFF. For the CDR3, the DNA is TGTGCCAGCAGCCAAGACGATCGGGTGTTCGACGAAAAACTGTTTTTT.

The V and J genes are TRBV7-9 and TRBJ2-1; no clear D. There are 10 residues in the CDR3. Germline loops: CDR1 SEHNR, CDR2 FQNEAQ (reference sequence). The V end lost 1 base, the J end lost 15 bases, and 7 bases lay between the germline ends. CDR3 DNA: TGTGCCAGCAGCTTAGATCGCTGGTTCTTC. This sequence encodes CASSLDRWFF.

The chain employs TRBV2 and TRBJ1-5; the match to TRBD1 covers 9 bases. Germline trimming cut 6 bases from V and 3 bases from J; bases unmatched to any gene: 9. The CDR3 is made up of 16 amino acids. Germline V gene lookup returns CDR1 SNHLY and CDR2 FYNNEI. CDR3 sequence reads: CASSANRDRVNQPQHF. The CDR3 DNA reads as TGTGCCAGCAGCGCTAACCGGGACAGGGTCAATCAGCCCCAGCATTTT. The full variable domain, rest sourced from reference TRBV2 and TRBJ1-5, is EPEVTQTPSHQVTQMGQEVILRCVPISNHLYFYWYRQILGQKVEFLVSFYNNEISEKSEIFDDQFSVERPDGSNFTLKIRSTKLEDSAMYFCASSANRDRVNQPQHFGDGTRLSIL.

V usage is TRBV27 and J usage is TRBJ1-1; a possible D gene is TRBD1 (6 bases). V was cut by 5 bases and J by 1 base, with 11 bases left in between. The CDR3 totals 14 residues. CDR1 and CDR2 (germline): MNHEY, SMNVEV (reference sequence). DNA for the CDR3: TGTGCCAGCAGTCTCATACAGGGGAACACTGAAGCTTTCTTT. It is translated as CASSLIQGNTEAFF.

The rearrangement uses TRBV2 and TRBJ2-3, with TRBD2 matching over 13 bases. Germline values: CDR1 SNHLY, CDR2 FYNNEI. The CDR3 runs 15 residues. With 1 base clipped from V and 9 bases from J, the junction kept 4 bases outside the gene matches. For the CDR3, the DNA is TGTGCCAGCAGTGAAGTACTAGCGGGGGGGTTCACGCAGTATTTT. Translation: CASSEVLAGGFTQYF. The full variable domain, its missing parts supplied by reference TRBV2 and TRBJ2-3, is EPEVTQTPSHQVTQMGQEVILRCVPISNHLYFYWYRQILGQKVEFLVSFYNNEISEKSEIFDDQFSVERPDGSNFTLKIRSTKLEDSAMYFCASSEVLAGGFTQYFGPGTRLTVL.

Notes on this clone: The limits of the CDR3 on the DNA are not certain, so only TCRdb's listed CDR3 is given. The chain recombines TRBV9 with TRBJ1-4. The CDR3 is made up of 13 amino acids, end residues included. CDR1 SGDLS and CDR2 YYNGEE come from the germline V gene. CDR3: CASSVGPGAEALF.

The V and J genes are TRBV2 and TRBJ2-5; 13 nucleotides match TRBD2. V was pared by 6 bases and J by 0 bases, with 7 bases of the junction left unmatched. Germline CDR1 SNHLY, CDR2 FYNNEI. The CDR3 is made up of 17 amino acids. The CDR3 is CASREGLAGWYQETQYF. The CDR3 region has the DNA TGTGCCAGCAGGGAGGGACTAGCGGGGTGGTACCAAGAGACCCAGTACTTC.

This rearrangement joins TRBV5-1 to TRBJ2-2, with 7 bases identical to TRBD2. The CDR3 length is 15 residues. Germline loops: CDR1 SGHRS, CDR2 YFSETQ. The trim removed 0 bases at V and 5 bases at J, leaving 4 bases unmatched. The CDR3 reads CASSLGLLATGELFF. DNA of the CDR3: TGCGCCAGCAGCTTGGGCCTACTAGCGACCGGGGAGCTGTTTTTT.

The chain uses TRBV9 and TRBJ2-3; 9 bases agree with TRBD2. Germline assignment: CDR1 SGDLS and CDR2 YYNGEE. V dropped 3 bases and J dropped 6; count of bases not matched to a gene: 14. The CDR3 length is 17 residues. CDR3 in amino acids: CASSADVAGGPRDTQYF. For the CDR3, the DNA is TGTGCCAGCAGCGCCGACGTGGCGGGGGGGCCTCGGGATACGCAGTATTTT.

The genes are TRBV27 and TRBJ2-2; no firm D call. This CDR3 is 13 amino acids long. Trimming shortened V by 11 bases and J by 3 bases, and 13 bases separated the two germline ends. The germline gives CDR1 MNHEY, CDR2 SMNVEV (reference sequence). The CDR3 nucleotides are TGTGCCCGCCAGGCAGCCGACACCGGGGAGCTGTTTTTT. Residues: CARQAADTGELFF.

This rearrangement joins TRBV30 to TRBJ2-2; D may be TRBD1 (5 bases). There are 15 residues in the CDR3. V was cut by 3 bases and J by 4 bases, with 15 bases left in between. CDR1 GTSNPN and CDR2 SVGIG come from the germline V gene (reference sequence). CDR3 bases: TGTGCCTGGAGCCGGCGCAGGGTCTCCACCGGGGAGCTGTTTTTT. Protein sequence: CAWSRRRVSTGELFF. The full variable domain, rest sourced from reference TRBV30 and TRBJ2-2, is SQTIHQWPATLVQPVGSPLSLECTVEGTSNPNLYWYRQAAGRGLQLLFYSVGIGQISSEVPQNLSASRPQDRQFILSSKKLLLSDSGFYLCAWSRRRVSTGELFFGEGSRLTVL.

This rearrangement joins TRBV28 to TRBJ2-5; possible D gene TRBD2, 5 bases. CDR1 is MDHEN and CDR2 is SYDVKM in the germline V gene. The CDR3 has 11 amino acids. Trimming cost V 11 bases and J 1 base, with 8 bases left between them. The DNA for the CDR3 is TGTGCCGTAAGCGGCCAAGAGACCCAGTACTTC. Translation: CAVSGQETQYF.

The chain's CDR3 is CATSRGGRSSYGYTF. Here the CDR3 DNA reads TGTGCCACCAGCAGAGGAGGCAGGTCCTCCTATGGCTACACCTTC. V usage is TRBV15 and J usage is TRBJ1-2, with no clear D. The length of the CDR3 is 15 residues. V was shortened by 1 base and J by 4 bases, with 13 bases between the two germline ends. CDR1 LNHNV and CDR2 YYDKDF come from the germline V gene (reference sequence). The full variable domain, in which reference TRBV15 and TRBJ1-2 provide the parts outside the CDR3, is DAMVIQNPRYQVTQFGKPVTLSCSQTLNHNVMYWYQQKSSQAPKLLFHYYDKDFNNEADTPDNFQSRRPNTSFCFLDIRSPGLGDTAMYLCATSRGGRSSYGYTFGSGTRLTVV.

This clone was counted a few times. The chain links TRBV5-1 to TRBJ2-4; 7 bases match TRBD1. The junction had 9 bases not matched to a gene; V was cut back by 1 base and J by 2 bases. CDR1 is SGHRS, CDR2 YFSETQ, per germline. CDR3 length: 17 residues. DNA for the CDR3: TGCGCCAGCAGCTTGTGGACCGGGACAGATACCAAAAACATTCAGTACTTC. It yields the protein CASSLWTGTDTKNIQYF.

This chain uses TRBV14 with TRBJ2-7; TRBD1 matches at 11 bases. V shed 4 bases, J shed 4 bases, and the junction held 6 bases outside the gene matches. CDR3 size: 15 residues. CDR1 SGHDN and CDR2 FVKESK come from the germline V gene. The CDR3 loop is CASSRGQGVFYEQYF. Here the CDR3 DNA reads TGTGCCAGCAGCCGGGGACAGGGGGTGTTTTACGAGCAGTACTTC.

The J gene is TRBJ2-1, the V gene TRBV5-1, with 8 bases that match TRBD2. The CDR3 length is 15 residues. Germline trimming cut 4 bases from V and 5 bases from J; bases unmatched to any gene: 8. Germline V lookup: CDR1 SGHRS, CDR2 YFSETQ. CDR3: CASSMVAGYNNEQFF. For the CDR3, the DNA is TGCGCCAGCAGCATGGTAGCGGGGTATAACAATGAGCAGTTCTTC. Filled out from reference TRBV5-1 and TRBJ2-1, the complete variable domain reads KAGVTQTPRYLIKTRGQQVTLSCSPISGHRSVSWYQQTPGQGLQFLFEYFSETQRNKGNFPGRFSGRQFSNSRSEMNVSTLELGDSALYLCASSMVAGYNNEQFFGPGTRLTVL.

The chain recombines TRBV5-3 with TRBJ2-7; no clear D gene. TRBV5-3 is an ORF, and what it does is uncertain. This CDR3 comprises 15 residues. V lost 1 base, J lost 2 bases, and 13 bases lay in between. For the CDR3, the DNA is TGTGCCAGAAGCTTGATTGACGAGGACCCCTACGAGCAGTACTTC. Its translation: CARSLIDEDPYEQYF.

The genes are TRBV10-3 and TRBJ2-7; D possibly matches TRBD1 or TRBD2 (5 bases each). Deletions cut 6 bases from V and 3 bases from J, with 15 bases between. This CDR3 spans 14 amino acids. The germline V gene encodes CDR1 ENHRY and CDR2 SYGVKD. The CDR3 bases are TGTGCCATCAGAAACCCTGGGACCCTCTACGAGCAGTACTTC. Translation gives CAIRNPGTLYEQYF.

The gene calls are TRBV27 and TRBJ2-5; D gene unclear. This CDR3 is 11 amino acids long. Trimming removed 5 bases at V and 3 bases at J, with 4 bases between. Germline values: CDR1 MNHEY, CDR2 SMNVEV (reference sequence). CDR3 nucleotides: TGTGCCAGCAGTCATAAAGAGACCCAGTACTTC. It encodes CASSHKETQYF.

The rearrangement joins TRBV27 to TRBJ2-3; perhaps TRBD2 as D (6 bases). CDR1 is MNHEY and CDR2 is SMNVEV in the germline V gene (reference sequence). Trimming removed 3 bases at V and 6 bases at J, with 13 bases between. This CDR3 is built from 14 residues. The CDR3 DNA follows: TGTGCCAGCAGTTTTAGGCGGGGCGGGGATACGCAGTATTTT. It is translated as CASSFRRGGDTQYF.

As regards this clone: A junction boundary mismatches the germline segment, possibly from a read error. The rearrangement uses TRBV7-7 and TRBJ2-5, with unresolved D. CDR3 size: 12 residues. CDR1 and CDR2 from the germline V gene are SSHAT and FNYEAQ (reference sequence). The CDR3 bases are TGTGCTAGCAGCTTTGGCGGAGAGACCCAGTACTTC. Translated: CASSFGGETQYF. Drawing the rest from reference TRBV7-7 and TRBJ2-5, the complete variable domain is GAGVSQSPRYKVTKRGQDVTLRCDPISSHATLYWYQQALGQGPEFLTYFNYEAQPDKSGLPSDRFSAERPEGSISTLTIQRTEQRDSAMYRCASSFGGETQYFGPGTRLLVL.

A remark on this clone: The same CDR3 arises from other DNA sequences in this sample as well. The chain employs TRBV7-2 and TRBJ2-3; 7 nucleotides align to TRBD2. V lost 3 bases to trimming and J lost 2 bases; unmatched junction nucleotides: 2. The CDR3 runs 14 residues. Germline V gene lookup returns CDR1 SGHTA and CDR2 FQGNSA. The DNA for the CDR3 is TGTGCCAGCAGCTTGGGAGGGGTCACAGATACGCAGTATTTT. This codes for CASSLGGVTDTQYF.

This chain links TRBV5-6 with TRBJ2-3; TRBD2 agrees at 11 bases. The CDR3 loop spans 14 amino acids. Germline V lookup: CDR1 SGHDT, CDR2 YYEEEE. The junction had 0 bases not matched to a gene; V was cut back by 3 bases and J by 3 bases. This CDR3 reads CASSSSGGTDTQYF. The DNA of the CDR3 is TGTGCCAGCAGCTCTAGCGGGGGGACAGATACGCAGTATTTT.